This T cell receptor (beta chain) is drawn from a study of beta chain features in type 1 diabetes. Findings of the study overall: Shortening that was moderate but significant affected the TCRB CDR3s of Type 1 diabetes patients in all four CD4+ subsets. Among type 1 diabetes patients, VDJ junctions had fewer insertions and more deletions. Patients showed naive, central memory and Treg TCRB repertoires that appeared more similar than those of healthy donors.

TCRB transcripts that were expressed got sequenced, as all of the isolated RNA had been reverse transcribed. The protocol was immunoSEQ multiplex PCR, while the TCRdb copy is restricted to in-frame clones and leaves out a portion. This sample has roughly 370,000 clones, with 14% found just once. The CDR3 has 16 amino acids. Germline V gives CDR1 SGDLS, CDR2 YYNGEE. V lost 0 bases, J lost 1 base, and 14 bases lay in between. Worth noting for this clone: As yet, its antigen is unknown.

The V gene is TRBV9, the J gene TRBJ2-7; D possibly corresponds to TRBD1 (6 bases). Sequences were obtained from naive CD4+ T cells from blood. This TCR derives from a man under 40 in good health. The CDR3 DNA reads TGTGCCAGCAGCGTAGAAAAGGACAGAGGGTCCTACGAGCAGTACGTC. It codes for CASSVEKDRGSYEQYV.